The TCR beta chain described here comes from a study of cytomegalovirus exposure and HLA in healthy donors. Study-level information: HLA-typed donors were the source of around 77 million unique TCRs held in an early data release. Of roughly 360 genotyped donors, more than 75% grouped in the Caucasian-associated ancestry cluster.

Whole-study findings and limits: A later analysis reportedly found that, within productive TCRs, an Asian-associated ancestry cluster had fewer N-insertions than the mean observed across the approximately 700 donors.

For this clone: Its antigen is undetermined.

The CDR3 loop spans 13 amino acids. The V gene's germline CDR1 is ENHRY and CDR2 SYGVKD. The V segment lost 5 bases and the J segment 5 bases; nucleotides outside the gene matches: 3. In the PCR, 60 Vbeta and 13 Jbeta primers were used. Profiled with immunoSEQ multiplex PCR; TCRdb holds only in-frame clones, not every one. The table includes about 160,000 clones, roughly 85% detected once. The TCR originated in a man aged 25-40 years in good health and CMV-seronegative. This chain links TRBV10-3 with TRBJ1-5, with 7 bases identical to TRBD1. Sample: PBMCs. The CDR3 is CAISRQGDQPQHF. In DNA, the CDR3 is TGTGCCATCAGTCGACAGGGAGATCAGCCCCAGCATTTT.